The rows below give T cell receptor beta chains drawn from one sample of a study of identical twins. TCRdb reanalysed the 5' RACE reads using MiXCR and keeps one entry per CDR3 protein. The repertoire holds a few hundred thousand distinct CDR3 sequences, roughly 8.6% seen once, with roughly 2% in the top ten. Separately, the same data were catalogued under a study of yellow fever vaccine responses in identical twins.

Sequences were obtained from memory (CD45RO+) T cells sorted from blood. These TCRs come from a woman in her late teens or twenties in good health. The CDR3 runs from the conserved cysteine through the conserved F or W. A D gene is named only where the DNA matches it firmly. For some rows the clone size is stated as once, few or many, or as a class when expanded; others skip it.

>TRBV6-5|few|TRBD1|TRBJ2-1
CASSYSGGLINEQFF
TGTGCCAGCAGTTACTCAGGGGGCCTAATCAATGAGCAGTTCTTC
>TRBV27|NA|NA|TRBJ2-1
CASSLSLGAPREQFF
TGTGCCAGCAGTTTATCGTTGGGGGCTCCTCGCGAGCAGTTCTTC
>TRBV6-6|few|TRBD1|TRBJ2-2
CASGQGRGGELFF
TGTGCCAGCGGACAGGGGCGTGGGGGGGAGCTGTTTTTT
>TRBV13|NA|NA|TRBJ2-5
CASSPTMGVGETQYF
TGTGCCAGCAGCCCTACGATGGGGGTTGGAGAGACCCAGTACTTC
>TRBV7-8|few|NA|TRBJ2-5
CASSLAGFRDEQETQYF
TGTGCCAGCAGCTTAGCCGGGTTTCGGGACGAGCAAGAGACCCAGTACTTC
>TRBV11-2|few|NA|TRBJ1-4
CASSLGTATNEKLFF
TGTGCCAGCAGCTTAGGCACGGCAACTAATGAAAAACTGTTTTTT
>TRBV28|NA|NA|TRBJ2-1
CASSLGGLGGNEQFF
TGTGCCAGCAGTTTAGGGGGCCTCGGGGGCAATGAGCAGTTCTTC
>TRBV10-3|few|NA|TRBJ2-5
CAISTGNGETQYF
TGTGCCATCAGTACAGGGAACGGTGAGACCCAGTACTTC
>TRBV10-1|NA|TRBD2|TRBJ2-3
CASSESETSGIDTQYF
TGCGCCAGCAGTGAGTCGGAGACTAGCGGGATAGATACGCAGTATTTT
>TRBV7-8|few|NA|TRBJ2-7
CASSLGARRRNFPYEQYF
TGTGCCAGCAGCTTAGGCGCCCGGAGGCGAAATTTCCCCTACGAGCAGTACTTC
>TRBV11-3|few|TRBD1|TRBJ2-7
CASSLDDRGQGEQYF
TGTGCCAGCAGCTTAGACGACAGGGGGCAAGGGGAGCAGTACTTC
>TRBV20-1|many|TRBD1|TRBJ1-5
CSAIPTGTSNQPQHF
TGCAGTGCTATCCCGACAGGGACTAGCAATCAGCCCCAGCATTTT
>TRBV12-3/TRBV12-4|few|TRBD2|TRBJ2-3
CASSPGTSGGGGTQYF
TGTGCCAGCAGCCCGGGGACTAGCGGGGGCGGGGGTACGCAGTATTTT
>TRBV2|NA|TRBD2|TRBJ2-3
CASSDPGLAVYTQYF
TGTGCCAGCAGTGACCCGGGACTAGCGGTATATACGCAGTATTTT
>TRBV19|NA|NA|TRBJ1-3
CASSTESSGNTIYF
TGTGCCAGTAGTACGGAAAGCTCTGGAAACACCATATATTTT
>TRBV4-1|few|TRBD2|TRBJ2-2
CASSQVGTSGGTYSGTGELFF
TGCGCCAGCAGCCAAGTCGGAACTAGCGGGGGAACTTACTCTGGTACCGGGGAGCTGTTTTTT
>TRBV6-1|NA|TRBD1|TRBJ1-1
CASRRGQTNTEAFF
TGTGCCAGCAGACGGGGACAGACGAACACTGAAGCTTTCTTT
>TRBV11-2|few|TRBD1|TRBJ2-1
CASQPEWGGQGSYNEQFF
TGTGCCAGCCAGCCCGAATGGGGAGGACAGGGGTCCTACAATGAGCAGTTCTTC
>TRBV5-4|NA|TRBD1|TRBJ2-2
CASSPGQGVGNTGELFF
TGTGCCAGCAGCCCGGGACAGGGGGTGGGGAACACCGGGGAGCTGTTTTTT
>TRBV11-2|NA|NA|TRBJ1-4
CASSLDRVMGKLFF
TGTGCCAGCAGCTTAGACAGGGTTATGGGAAAACTGTTTTTT
>TRBV28|few|NA|TRBJ1-4
CASSSKFHNEKLFF
TGTGCCAGCAGTTCCAAGTTCCATAATGAAAAACTGTTTTTT
>TRBV6-5|many|NA|TRBJ1-1
CASSYRNTEAFF
TGTGCCAGCAGTTACCGGAACACTGAAGCTTTCTTT
>TRBV24-1|few|NA|TRBJ2-2
CATSAANTGELFF
TGTGCCACCAGTGCAGCGAACACCGGGGAGCTGTTTTTT
>TRBV7-9|many|TRBD1|TRBJ2-2
CASSLLTGEIGELFF
TGTGCCAGCAGCCTTTTGACAGGGGAGATCGGGGAGCTGTTTTTT
>TRBV6-1|few|NA|TRBJ1-6
CASSEAENSPLHF
TGTGCCAGCAGTGAGGCAGAAAATTCACCCCTCCACTTT
>TRBV6-4|many|NA|TRBJ2-2
CASSEKGTGELFF
TGTGCCAGCAGTGAAAAGGGGACCGGGGAGCTGTTTTTT
>TRBV10-3|few|TRBD1|TRBJ1-2
CAIHDRDNGYTF
TGTGCCATCCATGACAGGGATAATGGCTACACCTTC
>TRBV6-2/TRBV6-3|many|NA|TRBJ1-5
CASSPAASNQPQHF
TGTGCCAGCAGTCCTGCCGCGAGCAATCAGCCCCAGCATTTT
>TRBV7-2|few|NA|TRBJ1-4
CASSLEQGNEKLFF
TGTGCCAGCAGCTTAGAACAGGGTAATGAAAAACTGTTTTTT
>TRBV12-3/TRBV12-4|many|NA|TRBJ2-1
CASSQNNPPPSLFF
TGTGCCAGCAGCCAAAACAATCCTCCCCCTAGTTTATTCTTC
>TRBV15|few|NA|TRBJ1-1
CATSRGGGGGRNTEAFF
TGTGCCACCAGCAGAGGGGGTGGGGGTGGTCGGAACACTGAAGCTTTCTTT
>TRBV5-5|NA|NA|TRBJ2-2
CASSSQGSTGELFF
TGTGCCAGCAGCTCCCAGGGATCCACCGGGGAGCTGTTTTTT
>TRBV20-1|NA|TRBD1|TRBJ1-6
CSAPATGLGNSPLHF
TGCAGTGCCCCGGCGACAGGGTTAGGGAATTCACCCCTCCACTTT
>TRBV12-3/TRBV12-4|many|NA|TRBJ1-5
CASGAGGGHQPQHF
TGTGCCAGCGGTGCGGGGGGGGGTCATCAGCCCCAGCATTTT
>TRBV24-1|NA|NA|TRBJ2-1
CATSVDDATTYNEQFF
TGTGCCACCAGTGTTGATGACGCCACTACCTACAATGAGCAGTTCTTC
>TRBV6-1|NA|NA|TRBJ1-5
CASSSILGSGNQPQHF
TGTGCCAGCAGCTCAATTCTGGGGTCCGGCAATCAGCCCCAGCATTTT
>TRBV18|many|NA|TRBJ1-2
CASSPQQGGYGYTF
TGTGCCAGCTCACCACAACAGGGTGGCTATGGCTACACCTTC
>TRBV19|NA|TRBD1|TRBJ1-6
CASSIGQANSPLHF
TGTGCCAGTAGTATTGGACAGGCTAATTCACCCCTCCACTTT
>TRBV7-3|NA|TRBD2|TRBJ2-3
CASSLRGTSEDTQYF
TGTGCCAGCAGCTTAAGAGGGACTAGCGAAGATACGCAGTATTTT
>TRBV18|NA|NA|TRBJ2-1
CASSPAGTSYNEQFF
TGTGCCAGCTCACCGGCGGGGACCTCCTACAATGAGCAGTTCTTC
>TRBV6-4|NA|TRBD2|TRBJ2-1
CASSVSGTSPNEQFF
TGTGCCAGCAGTGTGTCCGGGACTAGCCCCAATGAGCAGTTCTTC
>TRBV7-7|NA|NA|TRBJ2-5
CASSLVTRETQYF
TGTGCCAGCAGCTTAGTTACACGAGAGACCCAGTACTTC
>TRBV4-2|many|TRBD1|TRBJ1-2
CASSQAGGDGYTF
TGTGCCAGCAGCCAAGCAGGGGGCGATGGCTACACCTTC
>TRBV27|NA|TRBD2|TRBJ2-3
CASSLTPGGYTDTQYF
TGTGCCAGCAGCCTAACCCCGGGAGGGTACACAGATACGCAGTATTTT
>TRBV6-1|NA|NA|TRBJ2-3
CASSATGWGSTDTQYF
TGTGCCAGCAGCGCAACAGGGTGGGGGAGCACAGATACGCAGTATTTT
>TRBV19|NA|TRBD1|TRBJ1-2
CASSTGTVSYGYTF
TGTGCCAGTAGTACAGGGACAGTCAGCTATGGCTACACCTTC
>TRBV19|few|NA|TRBJ2-1
CASSARDSYNEQFF
TGTGCCAGTAGTGCGCGGGACAGTTACAATGAGCAGTTCTTC
>TRBV3-1|many|NA|TRBJ1-5
CASSQGIGQPQHF
TGTGCCAGCAGCCAAGGAATCGGTCAGCCCCAGCATTTT
>TRBV4-1|NA|NA|TRBJ2-3
CASSQEGGDTDTQYF
TGCGCCAGCAGCCAAGAAGGGGGAGACACAGATACGCAGTATTTT
>TRBV5-6|few|NA|TRBJ2-3
CASSFELTDTQYF
TGTGCCAGCAGCTTTGAACTCACAGATACGCAGTATTTT
>TRBV20-1|NA|NA|TRBJ1-2
CSAPGDLYGYTF
TGCAGTGCTCCTGGGGACCTCTATGGCTACACCTTC
>TRBV3-1|many|NA|TRBJ2-7
CASSQNQAYSSYEQYF
TGTGCCAGCAGCCAGAACCAGGCTTATAGCTCCTACGAGCAGTACTTC
>TRBV29-1|NA|TRBD1|TRBJ2-5
CSVRWGQTQETQYF
TGCAGCGTACGATGGGGACAGACACAAGAGACCCAGTACTTC